This entry describes one T cell receptor (beta chain). The CDR3 has 16 amino acids. CDR1 SGHDT and CDR2 YYEEEE come from the germline V gene. The trim removed 4 bases at V and 2 bases at J, leaving 7 bases unmatched. TCRdb keeps only in-frame clones here, not all; method: immunoSEQ multiplex PCR. The sample has some 120,000 clones, around 85% seen once; the top ten hold around 20%. The sample is drawn from a study of blood T cell repertoires in COVID-19. Sequencing was performed on peripheral blood. V and J are TRBV5-6 and TRBJ2-3; the match to TRBD1 covers 10 bases. This receptor was taken from a woman aged 45 to 65 who had recovered from COVID-19. The chain's CDR3 is CASSITGTGVTDTQYF. The CDR3 nucleotides are TGTGCCAGCAGCATTACCGGGACAGGGGTCACAGATACGCAGTATTTT.